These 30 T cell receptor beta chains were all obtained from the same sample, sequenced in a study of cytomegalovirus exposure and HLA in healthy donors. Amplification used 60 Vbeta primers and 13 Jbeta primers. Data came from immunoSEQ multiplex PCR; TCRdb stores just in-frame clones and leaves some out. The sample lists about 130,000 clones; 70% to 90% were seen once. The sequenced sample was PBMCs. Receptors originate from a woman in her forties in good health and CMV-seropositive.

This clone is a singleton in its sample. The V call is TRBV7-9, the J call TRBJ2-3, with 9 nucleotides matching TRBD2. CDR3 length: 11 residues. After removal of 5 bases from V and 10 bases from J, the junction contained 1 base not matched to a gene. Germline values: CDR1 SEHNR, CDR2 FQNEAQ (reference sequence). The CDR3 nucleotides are TGTGCCAGCAGCCAGCGGGGGGCGCAGTATTTT. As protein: CASSQRGAQYF.

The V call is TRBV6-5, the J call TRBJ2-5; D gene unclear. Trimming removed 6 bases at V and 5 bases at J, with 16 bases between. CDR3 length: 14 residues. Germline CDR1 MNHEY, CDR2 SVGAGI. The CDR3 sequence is CASSDPNQRETQYF. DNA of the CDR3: TGTGCCAGCAGCGACCCTAACCAGAGGGAGACCCAGTACTTC.

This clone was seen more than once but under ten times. CDR3 sequence: CASSPRQVQETQYF. The CDR3, as DNA: TGTGCCAGCAGCCCTCGACAGGTCCAAGAGACCCAGTACTTC. This sequence joins TRBV7-2 and TRBJ2-5, with D perhaps TRBD1 (6 bases). The germline CDR1 and CDR2 sequences are SGHTA and FQGNSA. Trimming shortened V by 5 bases and J by 1 base, and 11 bases separated the two germline ends. The CDR3 is 14 residues long.

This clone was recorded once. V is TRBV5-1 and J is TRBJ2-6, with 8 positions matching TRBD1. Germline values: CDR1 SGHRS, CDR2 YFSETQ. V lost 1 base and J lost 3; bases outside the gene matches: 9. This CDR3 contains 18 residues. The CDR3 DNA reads TGCGCCAGCAGCTTGACAATCAGGGGGCTTGGTGGGGCCAACGTCCTGACTTTC. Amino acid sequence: CASSLTIRGLGGANVLTF.

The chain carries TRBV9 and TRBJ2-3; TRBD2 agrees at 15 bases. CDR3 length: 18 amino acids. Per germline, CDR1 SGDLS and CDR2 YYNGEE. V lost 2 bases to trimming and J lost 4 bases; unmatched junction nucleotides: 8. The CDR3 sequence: CASSVGLAGGLYADTQYF. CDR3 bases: TGTGCCAGCAGCGTTGGACTAGCGGGGGGGCTTTACGCAGATACGCAGTATTTT.

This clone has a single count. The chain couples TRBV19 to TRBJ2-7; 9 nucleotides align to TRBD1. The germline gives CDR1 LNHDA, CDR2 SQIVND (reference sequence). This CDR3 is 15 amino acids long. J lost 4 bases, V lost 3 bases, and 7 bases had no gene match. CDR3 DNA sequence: TGTGCCAGTAGTATCCTCCCGGGACAGGGTTACGAGCAGTACTTC. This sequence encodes CASSILPGQGYEQYF.

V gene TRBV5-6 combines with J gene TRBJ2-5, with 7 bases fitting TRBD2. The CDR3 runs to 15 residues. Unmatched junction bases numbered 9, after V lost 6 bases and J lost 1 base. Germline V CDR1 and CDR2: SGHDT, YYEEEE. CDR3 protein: CASNLGPGGQETQYF. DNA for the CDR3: TGTGCCAGCAACCTGGGGCCGGGGGGCCAAGAGACCCAGTACTTC.

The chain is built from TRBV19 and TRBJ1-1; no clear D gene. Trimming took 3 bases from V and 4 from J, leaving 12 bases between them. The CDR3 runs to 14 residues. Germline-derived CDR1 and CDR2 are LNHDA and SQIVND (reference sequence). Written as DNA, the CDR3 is TGTGCCAGTAGTATTTCCTCCTGGAGCACTGAAGCTTTCTTT. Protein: CASSISSWSTEAFF.

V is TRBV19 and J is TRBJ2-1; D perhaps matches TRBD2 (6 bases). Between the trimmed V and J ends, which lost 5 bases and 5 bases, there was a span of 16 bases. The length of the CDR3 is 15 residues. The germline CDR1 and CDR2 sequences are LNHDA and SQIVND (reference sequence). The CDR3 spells CASSERLVPHNEQFF. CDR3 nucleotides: TGTGCCAGTAGTGAAAGACTAGTTCCCCACAATGAGCAGTTCTTC.

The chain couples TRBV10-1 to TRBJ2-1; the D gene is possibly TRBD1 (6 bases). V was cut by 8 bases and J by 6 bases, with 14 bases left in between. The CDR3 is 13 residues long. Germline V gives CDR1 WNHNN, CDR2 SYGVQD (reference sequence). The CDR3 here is CASGQGSANEQFF. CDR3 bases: TGCGCCAGCGGGCAGGGGTCCGCCAATGAGCAGTTCTTC.

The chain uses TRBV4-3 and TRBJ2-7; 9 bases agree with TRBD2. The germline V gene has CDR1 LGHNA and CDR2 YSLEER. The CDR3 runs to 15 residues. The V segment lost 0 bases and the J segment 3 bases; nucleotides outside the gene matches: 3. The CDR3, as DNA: TGCGCCAGCAGCCAAGAGTCTAGCGGGAACTACGAGCAGTACTTC. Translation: CASSQESSGNYEQYF.

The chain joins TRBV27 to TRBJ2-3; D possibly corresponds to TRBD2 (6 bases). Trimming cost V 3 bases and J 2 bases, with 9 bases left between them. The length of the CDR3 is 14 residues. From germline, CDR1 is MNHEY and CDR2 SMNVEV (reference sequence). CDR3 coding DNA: TGTGCCAGCAGTTTCGGAGGGGTCACAGATACGCAGTATTTT. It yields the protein CASSFGGVTDTQYF.

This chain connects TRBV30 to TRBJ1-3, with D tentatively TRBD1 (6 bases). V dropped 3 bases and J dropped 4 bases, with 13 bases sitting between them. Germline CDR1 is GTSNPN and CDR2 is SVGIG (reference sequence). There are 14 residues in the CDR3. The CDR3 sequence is CAWSAGTFGNTIYF. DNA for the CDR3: TGTGCCTGGAGCGCCGGGACATTCGGAAACACCATATATTTT.

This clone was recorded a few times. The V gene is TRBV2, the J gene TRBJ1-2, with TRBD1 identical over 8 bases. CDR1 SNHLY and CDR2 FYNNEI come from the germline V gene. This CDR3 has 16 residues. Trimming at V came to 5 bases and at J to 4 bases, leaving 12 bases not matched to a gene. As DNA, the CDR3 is TGTGCCAGCAGTTCGGGACAGGCGGATCTCGGCTATGGCTACACCTTC. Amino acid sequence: CASSSGQADLGYGYTF.

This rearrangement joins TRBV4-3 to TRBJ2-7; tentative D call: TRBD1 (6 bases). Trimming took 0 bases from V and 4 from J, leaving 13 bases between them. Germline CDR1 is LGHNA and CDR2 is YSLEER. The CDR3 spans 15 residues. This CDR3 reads CASSQDRRRGYEQYF. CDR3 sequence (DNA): TGCGCCAGCAGCCAAGATCGGCGCAGGGGTTACGAGCAGTACTTC.

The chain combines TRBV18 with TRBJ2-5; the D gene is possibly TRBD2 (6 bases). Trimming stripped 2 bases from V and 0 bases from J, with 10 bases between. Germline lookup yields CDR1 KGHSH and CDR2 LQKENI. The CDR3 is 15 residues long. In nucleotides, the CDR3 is TGTGCCAGCTCACCAGCGGGGTTCAACCAAGAGACCCAGTACTTC. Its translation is CASSPAGFNQETQYF.

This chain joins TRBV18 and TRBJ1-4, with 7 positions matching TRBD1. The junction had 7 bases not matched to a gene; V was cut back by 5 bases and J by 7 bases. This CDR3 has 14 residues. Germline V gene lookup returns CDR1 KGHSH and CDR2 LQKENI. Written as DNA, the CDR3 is TGTGCCAGCTCAACAGGGGCGGGCGGTGAAAAACTGTTTTTT. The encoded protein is CASSTGAGGEKLFF.

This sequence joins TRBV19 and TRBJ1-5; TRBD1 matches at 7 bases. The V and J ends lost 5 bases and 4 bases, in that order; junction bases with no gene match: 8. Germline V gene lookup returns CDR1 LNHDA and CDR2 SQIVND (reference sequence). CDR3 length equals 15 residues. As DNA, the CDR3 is TGTGCCAGTAGTGGCTCGGGACAGATTAATCAGCCCCAGCATTTT. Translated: CASSGSGQINQPQHF.

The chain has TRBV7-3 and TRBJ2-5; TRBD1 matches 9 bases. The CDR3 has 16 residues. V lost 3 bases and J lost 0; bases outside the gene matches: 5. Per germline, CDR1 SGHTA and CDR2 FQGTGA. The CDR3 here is CASSFRGTGYQETQYF. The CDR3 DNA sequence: TGTGCCAGCAGCTTCCGAGGGACAGGGTACCAAGAGACCCAGTACTTC.

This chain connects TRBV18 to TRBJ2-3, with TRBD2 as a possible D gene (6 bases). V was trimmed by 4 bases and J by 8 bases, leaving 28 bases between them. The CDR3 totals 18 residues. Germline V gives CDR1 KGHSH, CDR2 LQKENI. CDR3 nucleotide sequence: TGTGCCAGCTCACTAGCGCGTAGCGGAACCCCCCGGGCTGGTACGCAGTATTTT. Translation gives CASSLARSGTPRAGTQYF.

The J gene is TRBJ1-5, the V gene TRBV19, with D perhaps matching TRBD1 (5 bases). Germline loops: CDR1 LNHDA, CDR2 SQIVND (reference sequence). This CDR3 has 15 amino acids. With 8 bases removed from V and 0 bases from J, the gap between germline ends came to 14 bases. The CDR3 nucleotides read TGTGCCAGTCGGCCGGTGGGGCCTAGCAATCAGCCCCAGCATTTT. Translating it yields CASRPVGPSNQPQHF. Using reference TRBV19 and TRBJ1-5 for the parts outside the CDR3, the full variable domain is DGGITQSPKYLFRKEGQNVTLSCEQNLNHDAMYWYRQDPGQGLRLIYYSQIVNDFQKGDIAEGYSVSREKKESFPLTVTSAQKNPTAFYLCASRPVGPSNQPQHFGDGTRLSIL.

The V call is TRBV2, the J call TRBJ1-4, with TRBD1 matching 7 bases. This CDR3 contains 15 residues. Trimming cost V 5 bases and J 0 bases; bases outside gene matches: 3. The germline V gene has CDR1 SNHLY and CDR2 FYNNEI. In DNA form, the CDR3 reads TGTGCCAGCAGTATGGACAGGACAACTAATGAAAAACTGTTTTTT. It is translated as CASSMDRTTNEKLFF.

The CDR3 region is CASSLLQTTTNEKLFF. The CDR3 nucleotides are TGTGCCAGCAGCTTGTTGCAGACTACAACTAATGAAAAACTGTTTTTT. The chain couples TRBV7-3 to TRBJ1-4, with D unresolved. Germline CDR1 and CDR2: SGHTA and FQGTGA. The ends were cut back, 3 bases at V and 0 bases at J, with 11 bases in the middle. There are 16 residues in the CDR3. Using reference TRBV7-3 and TRBJ1-4 for the parts outside the CDR3, the full variable domain is GAGVSQTPSNKVTEKGKYVELRCDPISGHTALYWYRQSLGQGPEFLIYFQGTGAADDSGLPNDRFFAVRPEGSVSTLKIQRTERGDSAVYLCASSLLQTTTNEKLFFGSGTQLSVL.

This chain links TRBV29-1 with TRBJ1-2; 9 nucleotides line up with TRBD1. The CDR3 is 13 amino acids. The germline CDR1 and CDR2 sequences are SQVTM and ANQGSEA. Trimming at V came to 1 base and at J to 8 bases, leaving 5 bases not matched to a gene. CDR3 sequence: CSVEGGTGTGYTF. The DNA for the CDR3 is TGCAGCGTTGAAGGGGGGACAGGGACCGGCTACACCTTC.

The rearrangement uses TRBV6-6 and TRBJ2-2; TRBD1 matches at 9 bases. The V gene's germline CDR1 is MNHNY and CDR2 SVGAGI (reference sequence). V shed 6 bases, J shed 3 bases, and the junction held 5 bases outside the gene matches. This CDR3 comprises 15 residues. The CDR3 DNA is TGTGCCAGCAGCCTCCGGACAGGGGACACCGGGGAGCTGTTTTTT. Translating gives CASSLRTGDTGELFF.

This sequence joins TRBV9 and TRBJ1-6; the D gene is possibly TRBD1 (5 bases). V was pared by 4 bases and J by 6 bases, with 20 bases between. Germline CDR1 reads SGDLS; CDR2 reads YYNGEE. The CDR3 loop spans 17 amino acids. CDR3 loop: CASSTPRGGDVNSPLHF. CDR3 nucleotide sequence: TGTGCCAGCAGCACTCCTCGGGGGGGGGACGTTAATTCACCCCTCCACTTT. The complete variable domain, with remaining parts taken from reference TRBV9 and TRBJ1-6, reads DSGVTQTPKHLITATGQRVTLRCSPRSGDLSVYWYQQSLDQGLQFLIQYYNGEERAKGNILERFSAQQFPDLHSELNLSSLELGDSALYFCASSTPRGGDVNSPLHFGNGTRLTVT.

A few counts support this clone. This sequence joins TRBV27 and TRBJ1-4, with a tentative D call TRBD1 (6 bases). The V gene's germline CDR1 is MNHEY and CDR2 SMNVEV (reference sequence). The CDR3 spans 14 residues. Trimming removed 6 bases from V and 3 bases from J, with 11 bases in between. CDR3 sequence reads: CASRRGNSNEKLFF. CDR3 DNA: TGTGCCAGCAGGAGGGGGAACTCTAATGAAAAACTGTTTTTT.

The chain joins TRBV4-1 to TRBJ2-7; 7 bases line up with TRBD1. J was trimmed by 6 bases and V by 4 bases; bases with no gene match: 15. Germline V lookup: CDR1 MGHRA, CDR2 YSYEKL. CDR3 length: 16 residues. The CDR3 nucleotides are TGCGCCAGCAGCCCAGCTGGTATTAGGGGGCCTGGCGAGCAGTACTTC. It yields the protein CASSPAGIRGPGEQYF.

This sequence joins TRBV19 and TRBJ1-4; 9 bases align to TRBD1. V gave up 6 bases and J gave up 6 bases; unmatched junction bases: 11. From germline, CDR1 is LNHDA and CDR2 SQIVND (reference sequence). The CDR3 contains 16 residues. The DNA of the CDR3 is TGTGCCAGTAGCCTGAACGAGGACAGGGGAGATGAAAAACTGTTTTTT. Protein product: CASSLNEDRGDEKLFF.

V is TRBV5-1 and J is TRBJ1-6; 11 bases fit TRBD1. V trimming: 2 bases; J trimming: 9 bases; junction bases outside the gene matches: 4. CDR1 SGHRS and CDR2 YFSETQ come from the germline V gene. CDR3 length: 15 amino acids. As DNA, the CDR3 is TGCGCCAGCAGCTTTTCCGGGACAGGGGGTTCACCCCTCCACTTT. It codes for CASSFSGTGGSPLHF.